A selection of T cell receptor beta chains follows, all from one sample in a study of graft-versus-host responses after intestinal transplantation. TCRdb keeps only in-frame clones here, not all; method: immunoSEQ multiplex PCR. The sample contains around 25,000 clones, roughly 94% of which appear only once. The sequencing used PBMCs, collected 156 days after intestinal transplant. All receptors derive from a human patient who received an intestinal transplant, so some T cells may come from the graft donor. Both conserved end residues are trimmed from each CDR3. A D gene is named only where the DNA matches it firmly.

D	V	CDR3
.	TRBV11-2	ASSLQGGLAKNIQY
.	TRBV6-5	ASSTPRVEKLF
.	TRBV7-7	ASSLAPGASNTGELF
.	TRBV28	AGGDTGIYEQY
.	TRBV5-7	ASSDRDTRPHGQY
.	TRBV19	ARRWDPAFLSPAKNIQY
.	TRBV5-1	ASSSGTRVYEQY
.	TRBV19	ASSRLSGRTYEQY
.	TRBV27	ASSFGVVGNEQY
TRBD1	TRBV9	ASSPDRGPGELF
.	TRBV6-1	ASSHRNRDNEQF
.	TRBV6-6	ASSRRERAYGYT
.	TRBV7-9	ASTADTGTTEAF
.	TRBV19	ASSRTEVVGNTIY
TRBD2	TRBV18	ASSPQGSGGYEQF
.	TRBV5-6	ASSLDSNSPLH
.	TRBV6-5	ASNWEGVVYEQY
.	TRBV5-5	ASSLAGPTTEQY
TRBD2	TRBV15	ATSPRLAGEHEQY
.	TRBV13	ATAGGTQSVANVLT
TRBD2	TRBV5-4	ASSRGLAGVTDTQY
.	TRBV5-1	ASSLGAGGNTGELF
.	TRBV10-2	ASSESKDNYGYT
TRBD2	TRBV7-9	ASSLAGGKETQY
TRBD2	TRBV6-1	ASSFRLAGETQY
TRBD1	TRBV5-1	ASSLGQGNTGELF
.	TRBV5-6	ASSFGGWASRYNEQF
.	TRBV6-1	ASSELDRRNYGYT
TRBD1	TRBV19	ASRQGGNTEAF
TRBD1	TRBV5-6	ASSLGAGGGYT
.	TRBV27	ASSYNPGVSGYT
TRBD2	TRBV19	ASTPAGGTDTQY